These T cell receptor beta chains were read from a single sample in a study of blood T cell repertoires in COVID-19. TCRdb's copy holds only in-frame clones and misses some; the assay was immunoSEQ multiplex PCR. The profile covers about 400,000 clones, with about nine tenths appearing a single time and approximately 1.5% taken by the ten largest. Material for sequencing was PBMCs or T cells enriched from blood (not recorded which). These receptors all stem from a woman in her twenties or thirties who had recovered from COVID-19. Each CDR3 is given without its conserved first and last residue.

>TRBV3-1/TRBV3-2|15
ASSYQGEAGKNTEAF
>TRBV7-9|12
ASSTTQGSDEAF
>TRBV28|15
ASSLLGGGADGETQY
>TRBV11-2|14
ASSFDDGLAGYEQY
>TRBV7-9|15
ASSLELAGGSYNEQF
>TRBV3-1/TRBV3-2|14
ASSLRGGSRTDTQY
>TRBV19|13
ASSLDRLSGNTIY
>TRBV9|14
ASSSRTGGYLHEQY
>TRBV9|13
ASSVVAGGTDTQY
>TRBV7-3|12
ASSPGELTDTQY
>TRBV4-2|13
ASSPRTGGNQPQH
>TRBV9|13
ASSAKDRLLYGYT
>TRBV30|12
AWSPPGGSYEQY
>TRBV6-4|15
ASLYTMGLEGPHEQF
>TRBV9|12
ASSGTSGLREQF
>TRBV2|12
ASSERLAGLEQY
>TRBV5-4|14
ASSYGTAQLTDTQY
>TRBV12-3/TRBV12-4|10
ASTPGGHGYT